These T cell receptor beta chains were read from a single sample in a study of T cells after yellow fever vaccination. TCRdb fed the 5' RACE reads into MiXCR, producing one record per CDR3 protein. This sample has about 150,000 distinct CDR3 sequences; roughly 6.7% occur once, and the top ten carry under 0.7%. Sequencing was performed on CD4+ T cells sorted from PBMCs, taken 10 days after the yellow fever booster vaccination. The origin of the receptors is a man aged 30 to 45 who received the YFV17D yellow fever vaccine. The CDR3 runs from the conserved cysteine through the conserved F or W. The D gene is left open where the match is weak. Clone size is stated in some rows and not others, as once, few, many or a class when expanded.

j_call v_call clone_size d_call cdr3_nt cdr3_aa
TRBJ2-2 TRBV6-5 many TRBD2 TGTGCCAGCAATCCCGCGGGAGTGGCCGGGGAGCTGTTTTTT CASNPAGVAGELFF
TRBJ2-1 TRBV6-6 many . TGTGCCAGCAGTTCCCTCCATGAGCAGTTCTTC CASSSLHEQFF
TRBJ2-3 TRBV3-1 . . TGTGCCAGCAGCCCTGGGGCAGGGGTGGAGGGCACAGATACGCAGTATTTT CASSPGAGVEGTDTQYF
TRBJ2-3 TRBV28 . . TGTGCCAGCCGGACTTTGGAACGGGGGATGAGCACAGATACGCAGTATTTT CASRTLERGMSTDTQYF
TRBJ2-4 TRBV20-1 many . TGCAGTGCTAGATCCGGGACGCAAATGGGGTACATTCAGTACTTC CSARSGTQMGYIQYF
TRBJ2-5 TRBV7-2 many . TGTGCCAGTGCTTGGCGAGAGACCCAGTACTTC CASAWRETQYF
TRBJ2-1 TRBV6-2/TRBV6-3 few . TGTGCCAGCGGATTCACGTACCGGATCTTC CASGFTYRIF
TRBJ2-5 TRBV2 many . TGTGCCAGCAGGGAAGGAAGCGGCTCTTTCGAGACCCAGTACTTC CASREGSGSFETQYF
TRBJ1-1 TRBV11-2 many . TGTGCCAGCAGCTTAGACCGGAGCTTTACCGGGACTTCAGCTTTCTTT CASSLDRSFTGTSAFF
TRBJ2-7 TRBV6-2/TRBV6-3 many TRBD2 TGTGCCAGCAGTTACCGACTAGCGGGGAATTCCTACGAGCAGTACTTC CASSYRLAGNSYEQYF
TRBJ2-5 TRBV28 . . TGTGCCAGCAGGGCAGGGGTCCAAGAGACCCAGTACTTC CASRAGVQETQYF
TRBJ2-3 TRBV5-1 many TRBD1 TGCGCCAGCAGCCCAGGACAGGGGTACACAGATACGCAGTATTTT CASSPGQGYTDTQYF
TRBJ2-7 TRBV4-3 few TRBD1 TGCGCCAGCAGCGATCGTGGACAGGGGGCCTACGAGCAGTACTTC CASSDRGQGAYEQYF
TRBJ2-1 TRBV27 few . TGTGCCAGCAGTCCCCGATCGGCGCCTCAGGTCCCTTACAATGAGCAGTTCTTC CASSPRSAPQVPYNEQFF
TRBJ2-7 TRBV4-2 many TRBD2 TGTGCCAGCAGCCAAGATTCGAAGCGGGGAAGCTCCTACGAGCAGTACTTC CASSQDSKRGSSYEQYF
TRBJ2-2 TRBV9 . TRBD2 TGTGCCAGCAGCGGTACTAGCGGGAGTTCCGGGGAGCTGTTTTTT CASSGTSGSSGELFF
TRBJ2-1 TRBV5-1 many . TGCGCCAGCAGCCCACGGGGGCTTGAGCAGTTCTTC CASSPRGLEQFF
TRBJ2-3 TRBV12-5 . . TGTGCTAGTGGTTTCACACTCAAAGAGCGGAAATGGGCCCCAGATACGCAGTATTTT CASGFTLKERKWAPDTQYF
TRBJ2-4 TRBV7-2 many . TGTGCCAGCAGCTTAGTTGGGTCGGCCAAAAACATTCAGTACTTC CASSLVGSAKNIQYF
TRBJ2-3 TRBV7-8 many . TGTGCCAGCAGCTTAGTAATCCTTGGCACAGATACGCAGTATTTT CASSLVILGTDTQYF
TRBJ2-1 TRBV6-1 many TRBD2 TGTGCCAGCAGGGTAAGCGGGACTCCACACAATGAGCAGTTCTTC CASRVSGTPHNEQFF
TRBJ2-5 TRBV11-2 many . TGTGCCAGCAGGCACAGGGCCGGGACGGAGACCCAGTACTTC CASRHRAGTETQYF
TRBJ1-1 TRBV7-2 many TRBD1 TGTGCCAGCAGCTTAGCGGGGACAGGGAACATGAACACTGAAGCTTTCTTT CASSLAGTGNMNTEAFF
TRBJ2-7 TRBV20-1 many . TGCAGTGCTACAGATAAGATCGGGACCGGGCGCTACGAGCAGTACTTC CSATDKIGTGRYEQYF
TRBJ2-1 TRBV7-6 many . TGTGCCAGCAGCTTAGCGGGGCGGACCTCCTACAATGAGCAGTTCTTC CASSLAGRTSYNEQFF
TRBJ2-2 TRBV19 many . TGTGCCAGTAGTATAGCCGGACAGGGGGAGCTGTTTTTT CASSIAGQGELFF
TRBJ2-3 TRBV18 many . TGTGCCAGCTCACTGGGGCACACAGATACGCAGTATTTT CASSLGHTDTQYF
TRBJ2-4 TRBV7-3 many TRBD2 TGTGCCAGCAGCTTAACGCGGATAGCGGGAGGGCCCTGGACGGACTTCAGAGCCAAAAACATTCAGTACTTC CASSLTRIAGGPWTDFRAKNIQYF
TRBJ2-7 TRBV20-1 many TRBD1 TGCAGTGCCGGACAGGCGTCGGACGAGCAGTACTTC CSAGQASDEQYF
TRBJ2-7 TRBV6-4 many TRBD2 TGTGCCAGCAGTGAGGACTCCGGGACAGGGACTAGCGGGAGGGCGAACGAGCAGTACTTC CASSEDSGTGTSGRANEQYF
TRBJ2-2 TRBV19 many . TGTGCCAGTAGTTGGACTATCACCGGGGAGCTGTTTTTT CASSWTITGELFF
TRBJ2-2 TRBV7-2 many TRBD1 TGTGCCAGCAGCCCGAGACAGGGCTCTTCGGCCGGGGAGCTGTTTTTT CASSPRQGSSAGELFF